A selection of T cell receptor beta chains follows, all from one sample in a study of metastatic and nonmetastatic thyroid tumors. MiXCR was used by TCRdb to re-call the PCR reads. The sample has 20,000 to 25,000 clones; approximately 11% are singletons. Input material: blood. The receptors originated from a female donor with papillary thyroid cancer or a benign thyroid nodule (not recorded which). Some clones in this sample may be carry-over from other donors' samples. The CDR3 runs from the conserved cysteine through the conserved F or W. A D gene is named only where the DNA matches it firmly. The listing skips clone size in some rows; elsewhere it reads once, few, many or a size class.

- | TRBJ2-7 | medium-sized | TRBV6-5 | CASSYSKDREREYF | TGTGCCAGCAGTTACTCGAAAGATCGGGAGAGGGAGTACTTC
TRBD2 | TRBJ2-2 | - | TRBV20-1 | CSARNSGRNTGELFF | TGCAGTGCTAGGAATAGCGGGAGGAACACCGGGGAGCTGTTTTTT
- | TRBJ2-2 | many | TRBV2 | CASSDLSGPSGELFF | TGTGCCAGCAGTGATCTGTCAGGGCCGTCTGGGGAGCTGTTTTTT
- | TRBJ2-7 | medium-sized | TRBV28 | CASSPGQKQYF | TGTGCCAGCAGTCCTGGACAAAAGCAGTACTTC
- | TRBJ2-1 | many | TRBV11-2 | CASSHGRDEQFF | TGTGCCAGCAGCCACGGTAGGGATGAGCAGTTCTTC
TRBD2 | TRBJ2-1 | many | TRBV5-6 | CASRMGLAGDPSYNEQFF | TGTGCCAGCAGGATGGGACTAGCGGGAGATCCCTCCTACAATGAGCAGTTCTTC
TRBD1 | TRBJ1-6 | medium-sized | TRBV6-1 | CASKGQGGGSPLHF | TGTGCCAGCAAAGGACAGGGGGGAGGTTCACCCCTCCACTTT
- | TRBJ1-1 | many | TRBV30 | CAWSVGNTEAFF | TGTGCCTGGAGTGTAGGGAACACTGAAGCTTTCTTT
TRBD2 | TRBJ2-1 | many | TRBV9 | CASSPEGTSGNEQFF | TGTGCCAGCAGCCCAGAAGGGACTAGCGGGAATGAGCAGTTCTTC
TRBD2 | TRBJ2-3 | many | TRBV5-4 | CASSLRSGADTQYF | TGTGCCAGCAGCTTGCGTAGCGGGGCAGATACGCAGTATTTT
TRBD2 | TRBJ2-5 | many | TRBV7-2 | CASSPKGAGGRETQYF | TGTGCCAGCAGCCCGAAGGGAGCGGGAGGTCGAGAGACCCAGTACTTC
- | TRBJ1-5 | few | TRBV18 | CASSPRYVTSNQPQHF | TGTGCCAGCTCACCACGATACGTTACCAGCAATCAGCCCCAGCATTTT
TRBD2 | TRBJ2-2 | - | TRBV13 | CASSATFLAGGPGTGELFF | TGTGCCAGCAGCGCTACCTTTCTGGCGGGAGGGCCGGGCACCGGGGAGCTGTTTTTT